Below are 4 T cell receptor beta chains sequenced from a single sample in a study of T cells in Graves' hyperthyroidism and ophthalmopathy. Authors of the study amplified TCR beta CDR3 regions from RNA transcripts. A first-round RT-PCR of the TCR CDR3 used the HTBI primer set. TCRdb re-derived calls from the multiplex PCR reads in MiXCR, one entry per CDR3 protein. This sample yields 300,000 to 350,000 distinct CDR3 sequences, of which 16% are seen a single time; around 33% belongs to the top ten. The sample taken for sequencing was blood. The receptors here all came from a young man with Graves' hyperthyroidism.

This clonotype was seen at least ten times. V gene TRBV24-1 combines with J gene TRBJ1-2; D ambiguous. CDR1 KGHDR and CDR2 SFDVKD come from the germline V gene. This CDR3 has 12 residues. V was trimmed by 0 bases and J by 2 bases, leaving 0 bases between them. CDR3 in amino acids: CATSDLNYGYTF. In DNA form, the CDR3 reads TGTGCCACCAGTGATTTGAACTATGGCTACACCTTC.

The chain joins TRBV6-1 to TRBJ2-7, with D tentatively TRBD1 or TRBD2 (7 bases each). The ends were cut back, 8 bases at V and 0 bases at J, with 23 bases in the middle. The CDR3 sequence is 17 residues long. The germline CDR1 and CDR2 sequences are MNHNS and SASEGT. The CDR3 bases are TGTGCCAGCGGTGCCAGCCTCAGGGGGGGGAACTCCTACGAGCAGTACTTC. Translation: CASGASLRGGNSYEQYF.

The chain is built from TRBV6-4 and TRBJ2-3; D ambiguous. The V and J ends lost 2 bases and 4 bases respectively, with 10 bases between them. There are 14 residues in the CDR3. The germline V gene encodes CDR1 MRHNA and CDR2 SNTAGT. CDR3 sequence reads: CASSDDLGSDTQYF. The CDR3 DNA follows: TGTGCCAGCAGTGACGATCTGGGTTCAGATACGCAGTATTTT.

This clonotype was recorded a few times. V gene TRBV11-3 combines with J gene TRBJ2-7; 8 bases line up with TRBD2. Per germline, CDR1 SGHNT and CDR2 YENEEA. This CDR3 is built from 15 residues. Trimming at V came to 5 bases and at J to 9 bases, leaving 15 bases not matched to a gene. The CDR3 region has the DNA TGTGCCAGCAGCACCACCGGGACTAGATATGGTGCGCAGTACTTC. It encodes CASSTTGTRYGAQYF.